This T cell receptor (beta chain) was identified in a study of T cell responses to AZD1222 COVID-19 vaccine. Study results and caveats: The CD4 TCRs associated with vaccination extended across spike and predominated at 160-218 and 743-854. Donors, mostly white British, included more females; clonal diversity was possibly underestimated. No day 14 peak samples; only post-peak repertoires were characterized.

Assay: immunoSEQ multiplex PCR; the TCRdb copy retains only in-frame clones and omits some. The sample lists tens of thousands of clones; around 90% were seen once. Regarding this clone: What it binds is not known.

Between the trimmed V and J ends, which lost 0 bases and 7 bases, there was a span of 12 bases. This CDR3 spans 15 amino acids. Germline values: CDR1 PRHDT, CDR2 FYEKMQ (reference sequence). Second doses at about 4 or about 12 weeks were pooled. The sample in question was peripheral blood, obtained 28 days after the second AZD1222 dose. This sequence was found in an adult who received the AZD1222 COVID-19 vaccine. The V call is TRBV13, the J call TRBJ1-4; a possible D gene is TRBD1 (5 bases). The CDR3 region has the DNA TGTGCCAGCAGCTTAGGAACGGGGAGGGGTGAAAAACTGTTTTTT. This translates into CASSLGTGRGEKLFF.